The clone carrying this T cell receptor beta chain was detected once. These data are taken from a study of OX40 agonist ivuxolimab in advanced cancers. Germline values: CDR1 SGHTA, CDR2 FQGTGA. Trimming stripped 5 bases from V and 5 bases from J, with 9 bases between. The CDR3 has 13 residues. TCRdb keeps only in-frame clones here, not all; method: immunoSEQ multiplex PCR. The sample lists roughly 54,000 clones; about 89% were seen once. This specimen consisted of CD4+ or CD8+ T cells sorted from blood, obtained in a trial of the OX40 agonist ivuxolimab. The rearrangement joins TRBV7-3 to TRBJ2-2; D gene ambiguous. The TCR originated in an adult with an advanced solid tumor such as melanoma, head and neck, liver or kidney cancer. In DNA, the CDR3 is TGTGCCAGCAGCGGCGAACGGACCGGGGAGCTGTTTTTT. This encodes CASSGERTGELFF. The whole variable domain, remainder taken from reference TRBV7-3 and TRBJ2-2, is GAGVSQTPSNKVTEKGKYVELRCDPISGHTALYWYRQSLGQGPEFLIYFQGTGAADDSGLPNDRFFAVRPEGSVSTLKIQRTERGDSAVYLCASSGERTGELFFGEGSRLTVL.